The 17 T cell receptor beta chains given below trace back to one sample, sequenced in a study of T cell clones after liver transplantation. Sequenced by immunoSEQ multiplex PCR; TCRdb stores in-frame clones only, minus some. Of about 75,000 clones listed, under 90% are singletons. The input for sequencing was CD4+ T cells from blood, taken around 48 months after liver transplant. The receptor set was obtained from a human patient who received a liver transplant. Some T cells may be graft donor cells.

The CDR3 bases are TGCAGCGTTGTTGGGGACAGTAATGAAAAACTGTTTTTT. It translates to CSVVGDSNEKLFF. This chain connects TRBV29-1 to TRBJ1-4, with 7 bases fitting TRBD1. After removal of 4 bases from V and 4 bases from J, the junction contained 3 bases not matched to a gene. The CDR3 runs 13 residues. Germline V CDR1 and CDR2: SQVTM, ANQGSEA.

The J gene is TRBJ2-3, the V gene TRBV18; 9 bases fit TRBD2. The CDR3 has 18 amino acids. Trimming removed 1 base from V and 0 bases from J; junction bases left unmatched: 8. Looked up from germline, CDR1 is KGHSH and CDR2 is LQKENI. CDR3 coding DNA: TGTGCCAGCTCACCACTTGCTAGCGGGGTCCCTAGCACAGATACGCAGTATTTT. Translated: CASSPLASGVPSTDTQYF.

This chain connects TRBV7-2 to TRBJ1-2; D may be TRBD1 (5 bases). The CDR3 covers 14 residues. Trimming stripped 2 bases from V and 7 bases from J, with 14 bases between. Looked up from germline, CDR1 is SGHTA and CDR2 is FQGNSA. The CDR3 loop is CASSLLRGQGGYTF. CDR3 bases: TGTGCCAGCAGCTTACTTAGGGGTCAGGGTGGCTACACCTTC.

J is TRBJ2-5 and V is TRBV5-4; 14 nucleotides line up with TRBD2. The germline V gene encodes CDR1 SGHNT and CDR2 YYREEE (reference sequence). Trimming removed 4 bases from V and 4 bases from J; junction bases left unmatched: 12. The CDR3 contains 18 residues. CDR3 nucleotides: TGTGCCAGCAGCCACCCAAATTCGGGACTAGCGGGAGCAGAGACCCAGTACTTC. Protein sequence: CASSHPNSGLAGAETQYF.

The chain is built from TRBV10-3 and TRBJ2-2; 7 bases are shared with TRBD1. Germline values: CDR1 ENHRY, CDR2 SYGVKD. The ends lost 4 bases at V and 6 bases at J; junction bases unmatched: 23. CDR3 size: 20 residues. As DNA, the CDR3 is TGTGCCATCAGTGCACGGAAGGGGGCGACCCGGGACCCACTCCCCGGGGAGCTGTTTTTT. This sequence encodes CAISARKGATRDPLPGELFF.

As DNA, the CDR3 is TGTGCCAGCAGTTCCCTCAATGAGCAGTTCTTC. Protein sequence: CASSSLNEQFF. The chain has TRBV28 and TRBJ2-1; D gene unclear. This CDR3 has 11 residues. V was trimmed by 4 bases and J by 6 bases, leaving 4 bases between them. In germline, CDR1 is MDHEN, CDR2 SYDVKM.

The chain carries TRBV18 and TRBJ1-3; 7 bases are a match to TRBD1. The length of the CDR3 is 19 residues. Trimming at V came to 4 bases and at J to 4 bases, leaving 19 bases not matched to a gene. Per the germline V gene, CDR1 is KGHSH and CDR2 is LQKENI. This CDR3 reads CASSRTAQPGQSAGNTIYF. CDR3 DNA sequence: TGTGCCAGCTCACGAACAGCCCAACCGGGACAGTCGGCGGGAAACACCATATATTTT.

Remarks on this clone: This sample includes further DNA sequences coding for the same CDR3. The chain joins TRBV29-1 to TRBJ1-1; D gene ambiguous. The CDR3 spans 11 residues. Germline CDR1 is SQVTM and CDR2 is ANQGSEA. V was pared by 6 bases and J by 4 bases, with 9 bases between. CDR3 region: CSVRSSTEAFF. CDR3 in DNA: TGCAGCGTCCGCAGTAGCACTGAAGCTTTCTTT.

The chain is built from TRBV7-6 and TRBJ1-6, with D unclear. Germline V gene data show CDR1 as SGHVS and CDR2 as FNYEAQ. V was trimmed by 2 bases and J by 7 bases, leaving 12 bases between them. The CDR3 contains 15 residues. DNA of the CDR3: TGTGCCAGCAGCTTAAGCCCGGAACCAAATTCACCCCTCCACTTT. It translates to CASSLSPEPNSPLHF.

The genes are TRBV28 and TRBJ1-5; D gene unclear. This CDR3 is built from 12 residues. Deletions cut 8 bases from V and 3 bases from J, with 8 bases between. Germline-derived CDR1 and CDR2 are MDHEN and SYDVKM. CDR3 nucleotide sequence: TGTGCCAGCGTTCTTCCCAATCAGCCCCAGCATTTT. It yields the protein CASVLPNQPQHF.

This clone was observed a handful of times. V and J are TRBV28 and TRBJ1-1; 10 nucleotides line up with TRBD1. This CDR3 has 14 residues. Trimming removed 4 bases from V and 2 bases from J; junction bases left unmatched: 1. Germline V gene data show CDR1 as MDHEN and CDR2 as SYDVKM. CDR3 loop: CASSWDRGNTEAFF. The CDR3 bases are TGTGCCAGCAGTTGGGACAGGGGCAACACTGAAGCTTTCTTT.

The chain has TRBV5-6 and TRBJ2-1, with D unclear. The V end was cut by 5 bases, the J end by 0 bases, with 12 bases between. This CDR3 region has 15 residues. Germline V gene lookup returns CDR1 SGHDT and CDR2 YYEEEE. In DNA, the CDR3 is TGTGCCAGCAGTCGACTGATTAGCTCCTACAATGAGCAGTTCTTC. It specifies CASSRLISSYNEQFF.

This clone has only one observation. The chain links TRBV30 to TRBJ1-1, with D uncertain. Germline V gene lookup returns CDR1 GTSNPN and CDR2 SVGIG (reference sequence). V was pared by 7 bases and J by 5 bases, with 14 bases between. The CDR3 has 12 amino acids. CDR3 DNA sequence: TGTGCCTTGACCGGTATGAGAACTGAAGCTTTCTTT. Amino acids: CALTGMRTEAFF.

The V gene is TRBV5-4, the J gene TRBJ1-1, with 10 positions matching TRBD1. The length of the CDR3 is 17 residues. Losses at the gene ends were 3 bases for V and 1 base for J; bases not matched to a gene: 9. CDR1 and CDR2 from the germline V gene are SGHNT and YYREEE (reference sequence). CDR3 sequence reads: CASSSGTGVWGNTEAFF. The CDR3 nucleotides read TGTGCCAGCAGCTCCGGGACAGGGGTCTGGGGGAACACTGAAGCTTTCTTT.

V usage is TRBV18 and J usage is TRBJ2-2; TRBD2 matches at 7 bases. Germline V CDR1 and CDR2: KGHSH, LQKENI. The junction had 11 bases not matched to a gene; V was cut back by 1 base and J by 6 bases. The CDR3 has 17 amino acids. CDR3: CASSPLVSGTKAGELFF. The CDR3 DNA sequence: TGTGCCAGCTCACCACTAGTGAGCGGGACTAAGGCCGGGGAGCTGTTTTTT.

Notes on this clone: Distinct nucleotide sequences in the sample also encode this CDR3. V and J are TRBV5-1 and TRBJ2-5; D call uncertain. Germline-derived CDR1 and CDR2 are SGHRS and YFSETQ. This CDR3 region has 14 residues. Trimming cost V 2 bases and J 2 bases, with 10 bases left between them. The chain's CDR3 is CASSLGSGQETQYF. For the CDR3, the DNA is TGCGCCAGCAGCTTAGGGTCCGGGCAAGAGACCCAGTACTTC.

V usage is TRBV6-1 and J usage is TRBJ2-7; the match to TRBD1 covers 8 bases. The length of the CDR3 is 15 residues. V gave up 2 bases and J gave up 3 bases; unmatched junction bases: 6. CDR1 is MNHNS and CDR2 is SASEGT in the germline V gene. The CDR3 bases are TGTGCCAGCAGTGAATTGAGGACAGGGATCTACGAGCAGTACTTC. Translating it yields CASSELRTGIYEQYF.